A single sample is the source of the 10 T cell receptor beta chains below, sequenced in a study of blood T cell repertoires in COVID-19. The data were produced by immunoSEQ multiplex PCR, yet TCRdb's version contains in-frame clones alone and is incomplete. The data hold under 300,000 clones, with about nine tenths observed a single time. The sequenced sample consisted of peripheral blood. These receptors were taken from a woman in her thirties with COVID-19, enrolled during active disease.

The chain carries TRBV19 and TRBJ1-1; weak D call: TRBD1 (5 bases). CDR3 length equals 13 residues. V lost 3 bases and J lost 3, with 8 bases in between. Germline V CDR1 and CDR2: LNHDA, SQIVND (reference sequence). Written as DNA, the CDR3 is TGTGCCAGTAGTATCGGGGGGTACACTGAAGCTTTCTTT. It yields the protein CASSIGGYTEAFF.

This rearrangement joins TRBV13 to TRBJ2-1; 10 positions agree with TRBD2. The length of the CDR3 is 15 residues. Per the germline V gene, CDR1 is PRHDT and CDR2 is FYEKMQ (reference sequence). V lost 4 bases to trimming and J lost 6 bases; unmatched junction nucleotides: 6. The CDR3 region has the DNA TGTGCCAGCAGCTCAGATACTAGCGGGGTCAATGAGCAGTTCTTC. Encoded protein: CASSSDTSGVNEQFF.

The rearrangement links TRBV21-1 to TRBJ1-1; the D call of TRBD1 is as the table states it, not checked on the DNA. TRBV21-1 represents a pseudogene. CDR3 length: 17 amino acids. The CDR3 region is CASSPSLQGGENTEAFF. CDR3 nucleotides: TGTGCCAGCAGCCCATCGCTACAGGGGGGCGAGAACACTGAAGCTTTCTTT.

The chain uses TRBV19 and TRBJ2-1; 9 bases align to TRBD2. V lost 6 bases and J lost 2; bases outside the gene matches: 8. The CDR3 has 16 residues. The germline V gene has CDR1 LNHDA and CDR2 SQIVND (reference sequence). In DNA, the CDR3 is TGTGCCAGTAGCACCGATCCTAGCGGGGCCTACAATGAGCAGTTCTTC. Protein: CASSTDPSGAYNEQFF.

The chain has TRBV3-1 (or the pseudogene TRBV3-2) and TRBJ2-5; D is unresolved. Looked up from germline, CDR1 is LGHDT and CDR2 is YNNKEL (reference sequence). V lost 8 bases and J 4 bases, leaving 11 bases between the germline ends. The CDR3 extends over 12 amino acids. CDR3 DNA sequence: TGTGCCAGCCAAGGTAGGAGAGAGACCCAGTACTTC. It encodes CASQGRRETQYF.

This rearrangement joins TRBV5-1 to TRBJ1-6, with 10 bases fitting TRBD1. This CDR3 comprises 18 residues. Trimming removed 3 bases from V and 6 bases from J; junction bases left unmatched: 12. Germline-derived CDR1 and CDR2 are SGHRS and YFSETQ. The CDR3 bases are TGCGCCAGCAGCTCGGATGTACTCCGGGACAGGGGTAATTCACCCCTCCACTTT. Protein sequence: CASSSDVLRDRGNSPLHF.

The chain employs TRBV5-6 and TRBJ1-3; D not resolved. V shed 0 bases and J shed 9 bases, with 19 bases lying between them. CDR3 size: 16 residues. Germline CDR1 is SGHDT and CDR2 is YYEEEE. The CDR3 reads CASSLVAAVLSGTIYF. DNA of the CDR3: TGTGCCAGCAGCTTGGTTGCCGCCGTCCTCTCAGGCACCATATATTTT.

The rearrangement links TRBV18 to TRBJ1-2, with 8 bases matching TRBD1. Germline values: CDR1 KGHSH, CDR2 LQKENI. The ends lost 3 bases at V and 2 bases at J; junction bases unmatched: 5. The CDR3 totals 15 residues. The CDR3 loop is CASSPIGQGNYGYTF. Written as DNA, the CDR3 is TGTGCCAGCTCACCGATCGGACAGGGAAACTATGGCTACACCTTC.

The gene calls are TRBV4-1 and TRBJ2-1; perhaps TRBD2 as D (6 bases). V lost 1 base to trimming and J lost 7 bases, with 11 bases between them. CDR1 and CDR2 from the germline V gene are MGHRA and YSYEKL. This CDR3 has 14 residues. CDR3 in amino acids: CASSQARGVNEQFF. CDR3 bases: TGCGCCAGCAGCCAAGCTCGCGGGGTTAATGAGCAGTTCTTC.

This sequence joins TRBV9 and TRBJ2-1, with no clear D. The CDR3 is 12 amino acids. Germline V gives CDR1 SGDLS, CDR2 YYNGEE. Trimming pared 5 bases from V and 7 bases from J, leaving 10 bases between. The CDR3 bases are TGTGCCAGCAGTCCCCCCCTAAATGAGCAGTTCTTC. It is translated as CASSPPLNEQFF.